This TCR beta chain stems from a study of graft-versus-host responses after intestinal transplantation (dated by TCRdb to the early 2020s). Some background on the complete study: Recipients received multivisceral, liver-intestinal, or isolated intestinal transplants. Every recipient was given anti-thymocyte globulin induction, then maintenance tacrolimus and steroids for 2 to 3 years. After intestinal transplantation, graft-versus-host and host-versus-graft alloreactive T cell clones were followed in the graft, circulation and bone marrow using bulk TCR-beta CDR3 sequencing. To identify alloreactive clones, pre-transplant mixed lymphocyte reaction products were sequenced and compared with unstimulated pre-transplant donor and recipient T cells. The cohort enrolled about 23 intestinal transplant recipients, one of whom was a retransplant, and a few patients without pretransplant specimens were excluded. A peak of at least 4% donor T cells among recipient peripheral blood mononuclear cells was the definition used for donor T cell macrochimerism. Samples from a few later patients were sequenced in-house on an Illumina MiSeq with MiXCR processing rather than by the commercial service. The study at large found these results: GvH clones were detected in recipient bone marrow, and some of these GvH clones were observed earlier in ileal mucosa or blood, consistent with an intestinal mucosal origin. Patients with donor T cell macrochimerism had high GvH to HvG T cell clonal ratios in their allografts. Early after transplant, peak levels of circulating GvH clones were associated with declines in HvG clones. The relatively low number and heterogeneity of intestinal transplant patients limited the conclusions.

To prepare the library, the immunoSEQ multiplex PCR assay was applied. For most patients, genomic DNA was isolated using the Qiagen DNeasy Blood and Tissue Kit and was shipped frozen to Adaptive Biotechnologies for TCR sequencing. For most patients, high-throughput TCR-beta CDR3 sequencing of genomic DNA was performed by Adaptive Biotechnologies. Per the authors' processing: TCR sequencing data for over 15 patients were retrieved from Adaptive's ImmunoSEQ software; a few other patients were processed with MiXCR and VDJtools. To correct CD4 versus CD8 sorting errors, sequences present in both subsets at a frequency ratio below 5:1 were removed. CDR3 nucleotide sequences shared by donor and recipient were removed because the origin of these sequences could not be assigned. Alloreactive clones required at least 2-fold expansion over unstimulated cells and minimum CFSE-low frequency of 0.002% (template counts) or 0.001% (read counts). Mappable clones were those detected in sequenced pre-transplant spleen, lymph node, or MLR CFSE-low populations of the donor or recipient. The cumulative frequency of alloreactive clones was calculated as a percentage of all sequences, weighted by copy number. Not all clones reach the TCRdb copy of this immuneACCESS table, which keeps in-frame sequences only. Checked studies attribute under half of the gap to unresolved V genes and leave the rest unexplained. V and J calls and clone size are copied from that table; D and trimming were computed from the DNA. The sample table records about 100,000 clones; 91% of these occur just once. The ten largest account for approximately 0.17% of the sample.

Interpreted using the paper, the time point label stands for: cells obtained before transplantation from donor or recipient. CD3+CD4+ and CD3+CD8+ populations were FACS-sorted from unstimulated pre-transplant donor and recipient cells taken from spleen or lymph nodes. In regard to this clone: Its antigen is currently not known. Qualities for individual bases were not recorded, and no much larger clone is one base off.

CDR1 MDHEN and CDR2 SYDVKM are derived from the germline V gene. The CDR3 covers 14 residues, taking in both the cysteine and the phenylalanine. Only the CDR3 part of the read is kept: 42 bases, read in frame from the first base. The germline V and J ends show losses of 6 bases and 4 bases respectively, and no gene match explains 5 bases of the junction. The V and J genes are TRBV28 and TRBJ2-5, with TRBD1 identical over 10 junction bases. This receptor was obtained from a human donor who was the organ donor for an intestinal transplant. The sequenced sample was unstimulated CD4+ T cells sorted from spleen or lymph node cells, obtained before transplant. The CDR3 region has the sequence CASSRDRGPETQYF. The nucleotide sequence is TGTGCCAGCAGCCGCGACAGGGGGCCAGAGACCCAGTACTTC. When the CDR3 is completed using the reference TRBV28 and TRBJ2-5 genes on either side, the full variable domain is DVKVTQSSRYLVKRTGEKVFLECVQDMDHENMFWYRQDPGLGLRLIYFSYDVKMKEKGDIPEGYSVSREKKERFSLILESASTNQTSMYLCASSRDRGPETQYFGPGTRLLVL.